One TCR beta chain is described in this entry. This specimen comes from a study of PD-1 blockade in classical Hodgkin lymphoma. Germline values: CDR1 SEHNR, CDR2 FQNEAQ (reference sequence). V lost 5 bases, J lost 1 base, and 1 base stayed unmatched. This CDR3 is built from 14 residues. Measured with immunoSEQ multiplex PCR; TCRdb has only the in-frame clones, and not every one. The table shows just under 65,000 clones, with over 85% occurring only once. Time point described: cycle 4 day 1 (C4D1), after more than 5 weeks of nivolumab. Each patient experienced a relapse that followed autologous stem cell transplantation, and brentuximab vedotin exposure varied. The patients, who had relapsed/refractory classical Hodgkin lymphoma, achieved best responses of complete response, partial response or progressive disease.

The genes are TRBV7-9 and TRBJ2-2; TRBD1 matches at 7 bases. The receptor was derived from a human donor with classical Hodgkin lymphoma. The sequences come from peripheral blood mononuclear cells (PBMCs), collected before the fourth cycle of nivolumab. The chain's CDR3 is CASSRDRNTGELFF. CDR3 DNA sequence: TGTGCCAGCAGCAGGGACAGGAACACCGGGGAGCTGTTTTTT.